The clone carrying this T cell receptor (beta chain) was found many times. Its matching antigen is unknown. These data belong to a study of T cells after yellow fever vaccination. The study, taken as a whole, reports: Post-booster repertoires again held most primary-vaccination clones (approximately 96% CD4, approximately 90% CD8).

The 5'RACE template-switching step produced TCR cDNA and added a universal primer site and UMIs. TCRdb reanalysed the 5' RACE reads using MiXCR and keeps one entry per CDR3 protein. The profile shows 300,000 or so distinct CDR3 sequences, around 4.1% of them singletons. V lost 6 bases to trimming and J lost 8 bases, with 5 bases between them. The CDR3 covers 11 residues. V usage is TRBV12-3 or TRBV12-4 and J usage is TRBJ1-6, with D uncertain. This clonotype originated in a man aged 18-30 years who received the YFV17D yellow fever vaccine. Sequenced here: PBMCs, sampled 5 days after the yellow fever booster vaccination. CDR3 coding DNA: TGTGCCAGCAGCCGAGATTCACCCCTCCACTTT. This translates into CASSRDSPLHF.